Listed here are 22 T cell receptor beta chains from one sample, sequenced in a study of CD8+CD57+ T cells in acquired aplastic anemia. Profiling that covered TCR beta VDJ and CDR3 relied on genomic DNA as its template. TCRdb used MiXCR to reprocess the reads, holding one entry per CDR3 protein. The data show 150,000 or so distinct CDR3 sequences, about 48% seen once. An expansion of CD8+CD57+ cells by flow cytometry had been shown in patients chosen for sequencing. Input material: sorted CD4+, CD8+, or CD8+CD57+ T cells (not recorded which) from PBMCs. These receptors were taken from a human donor with aplastic anemia.

The V gene is TRBV2, the J gene TRBJ2-5, with D perhaps matching TRBD1 (6 bases). The germline V gene has CDR1 SNHLY and CDR2 FYNNEI. V was trimmed by 6 bases and J by 5 bases, leaving 22 bases between them. CDR3 size: 16 residues. CDR3 DNA: TGTGCCAGCAGAGAGGGGGACGTAGGGGTTGCGGAGACCCAGTACTTC. It codes for CASREGDVGVAETQYF.

The CDR3 sequence is CASSGQSDGTGGRNEQFF. The CDR3 DNA follows: TGCGCCAGCAGTGGCCAATCAGATGGGACAGGGGGCCGGAATGAGCAGTTCTTC. The chain has TRBV10-2 and TRBJ2-1; TRBD1 agrees at 12 bases. Germline values: CDR1 WSHSY, CDR2 SAAADI. The CDR3 contains 18 residues. V was pared by 4 bases and J by 7 bases, with 14 bases of the junction left unmatched.

This clonotype was counted between two and nine times. This chain joins TRBV10-3 and TRBJ2-1; TRBD2 might be the D (7 bases). The end of the DNA aligns better with TRBJ2-7, so the J call may be wrong. The CDR3 has 15 amino acids. The germline V gene has CDR1 ENHRY and CDR2 SYGVKD. This CDR3 is CATAGVVGGLDEQYF. The CDR3 bases are TGTGCCACCGCGGGAGTCGTGGGGGGGCTGGACGAGCAGTACTTC.

The V and J genes are TRBV27 and TRBJ2-7; 14 bases line up with TRBD2. The CDR3 runs to 17 residues. Germline CDR1 MNHEY, CDR2 SMNVEV (reference sequence). V shed 5 bases, J shed 3 bases, and the junction held 9 bases outside the gene matches. CDR3 in amino acids: CASSLRTSGGYNYEQYF. The CDR3 DNA is TGTGCCAGCAGTCTCCGGACTAGCGGGGGGTATAACTACGAGCAGTACTTC.

The rearrangement links TRBV6-1 to TRBJ2-3; TRBD2 aligns across 9 bases. V was clipped by 5 bases and J by 0 bases; unmatched bases: 3. The germline V gene encodes CDR1 MNHNS and CDR2 SASEGT. The CDR3 spans 15 residues. The CDR3 nucleotides read TGTGCCAGCAGTCTAGCGGGATCTAGCACAGATACGCAGTATTTT. Encoded protein: CASSLAGSSTDTQYF.

This clonotype was seen ten or more times. The chain carries TRBV2 and TRBJ2-7, with TRBD1 as a possible D gene (7 bases). This CDR3 has 15 residues. The germline CDR1 and CDR2 sequences are SNHLY and FYNNEI. Trimming cost V 6 bases and J 2 bases, with 17 bases left between them. CDR3 nucleotide sequence: TGTGCCAGCAGCCAGCAGGCGGGACAGCCCTACGAGCAGTACTTC. Residues: CASSQQAGQPYEQYF.

There are many counts of this clonotype. The genes are TRBV15 and TRBJ2-2, with TRBD2 identical over 11 bases. The CDR3 is made up of 15 amino acids. From germline, CDR1 is LNHNV and CDR2 YYDKDF (reference sequence). J was trimmed by 6 bases and V by 0 bases; bases with no gene match: 0. The CDR3 nucleotides read TGTGCCACCAGCAGAGATAGCGGGGGGGCCGGGGAGCTGTTTTTT. Translated, it gives CATSRDSGGAGELFF.

This rearrangement joins TRBV19 to TRBJ1-5; D not resolved. Trimming took off 7 bases at V and 2 bases at J, with 9 bases between the two ends. The CDR3 covers 13 residues. Looked up from germline, CDR1 is LNHDA and CDR2 is SQIVND (reference sequence). Here the CDR3 reads CASTPPGNQPQHF. The CDR3 DNA reads as TGTGCCAGTACCCCTCCGGGCAATCAGCCCCAGCATTTT.

The chain uses TRBV19 and TRBJ2-1, with TRBD2 as a possible D gene (5 bases). Trimming cost V 5 bases and J 2 bases, with 10 bases left between them. The V gene's germline CDR1 is LNHDA and CDR2 SQIVND (reference sequence). The CDR3 totals 14 residues. The CDR3 DNA reads as TGTGCCAGTAGTGTCGAGGGAACCTACAATGAGCAGTTCTTC. Residues: CASSVEGTYNEQFF.

The genes are TRBV19 and TRBJ2-2; D may be TRBD1 (5 bases). Trimming shortened V by 2 bases and J by 5 bases, and 9 bases separated the two germline ends. Germline V gene data show CDR1 as LNHDA and CDR2 as SQIVND (reference sequence). There are 14 residues in the CDR3. This CDR3 reads CASSISKGTGELFF. The CDR3 DNA reads as TGTGCCAGTAGTATATCTAAGGGGACCGGGGAGCTGTTTTTT.

Points on this clonotype: A clone one base away is much larger, so this may be a read error. The chain employs TRBV7-7 and TRBJ2-1; 9 bases are shared with TRBD2. CDR3 length: 15 amino acids. Germline V gene sequence: CDR1 SSHAT, CDR2 FNYEAQ (reference sequence). The CDR3 region has the DNA TGTGCCAGCAGCGTAGTGGCGGGGGGGTACAATGGGCAGTTCTTC. This translates into CASSVVAGGYNGQFF.

In this sample, this clonotype turned up once. The chain uses TRBV25-1 and TRBJ2-5; perhaps TRBD2 as D (5 bases). With 6 bases removed from V and 2 bases from J, the gap between germline ends came to 16 bases. From germline, CDR1 is MGHDK and CDR2 SYGVNS. The CDR3 contains 15 residues. The CDR3 is CASRPGRTVQETQYF. CDR3 coding DNA: TGTGCCAGCAGACCCGGACGGACTGTTCAAGAGACCCAGTACTTC.

The gene calls are TRBV7-6 and TRBJ2-1; D uncertain. This CDR3 is 12 amino acids long. The V end was cut by 6 bases, the J end by 5 bases, with 8 bases between. Germline CDR1 SGHVS, CDR2 FNYEAQ. As DNA, the CDR3 is TGTGCCAGCAGTAAATACAACAATGAGCAGTTCTTC. Translation: CASSKYNNEQFF.

This clonotype was counted ten times or more. The chain links TRBV7-6 to TRBJ2-7; no clear D gene. The V end was cut by 6 bases, the J end by 1 base, with 10 bases between. Per the germline V gene, CDR1 is SGHVS and CDR2 is FNYEAQ. This CDR3 has 13 residues. CDR3 nucleotides: TGTGCCAGCAGTTACACAGAGTCCTACGAGCAGTACTTC. Protein sequence: CASSYTESYEQYF.

This clonotype was picked up many times. The chain joins TRBV19 to TRBJ1-1, with D perhaps matching TRBD1 (5 bases). The CDR3 covers 13 residues. Trimming left V 3 bases short and J 1 base short, with 6 bases between. Germline loops: CDR1 LNHDA, CDR2 SQIVND (reference sequence). The CDR3 nucleotides are TGTGCCAGTAGTATCGGACAGAACACTGAAGCTTTCTTT. Encoded protein: CASSIGQNTEAFF.

At least ten counts were recorded for this clonotype. This chain connects TRBV13 to TRBJ1-6; the match to TRBD1 covers 8 bases. The length of the CDR3 is 14 residues. With 5 bases clipped from V and 9 bases from J, the junction kept 6 bases outside the gene matches. Germline V lookup: CDR1 PRHDT, CDR2 FYEKMQ (reference sequence). The CDR3: CASSPTGAGSPLHF. The CDR3 DNA reads TGTGCCAGCAGCCCGACAGGGGCTGGTTCACCCCTCCACTTT. Full variable domain (outside the CDR3, taken from reference TRBV13 and TRBJ1-6): AAGVIQSPRHLIKEKRETATLKCYPIPRHDTVYWYQQGPGQDPQFLISFYEKMQSDKGSIPDRFSAQQFSDYHSELNMSSLELGDSALYFCASSPTGAGSPLHFGNGTRLTVT.

There are a few counts of this clonotype. A read error is possible here, since a much larger clone lies one base away. The chain uses TRBV6-1 and TRBJ1-5; TRBD1 might be the D (6 bases). Germline CDR1 reads MNHNS; CDR2 reads SASEGT. V was pared by 5 bases and J by 5 bases, with 10 bases between. The CDR3 is 13 amino acids. This CDR3 is CASSRDIDQPQHF. The CDR3 DNA reads TGTGCCAGCAGTCGGGACATAGATCAGCCCCAGCATTTT.

The genes are TRBV7-3 and TRBJ2-5; D is ambiguous. The CDR3 covers 13 residues. Germline values: CDR1 SGHTA, CDR2 FQGTGA. V lost 5 bases and J lost 5, with 12 bases in between. The CDR3 loop reads CASSPGVRETQYF. In DNA form, the CDR3 reads TGTGCCAGCAGCCCCGGTGTTCGGGAGACCCAGTACTTC.

The rearrangement links TRBV24-1 to TRBJ2-3; TRBD2 matches 8 bases. The V gene end was trimmed by 5 bases and the J gene end by 2 bases; junction bases not matched to a gene: 5. Germline lookup yields CDR1 KGHDR and CDR2 SFDVKD. The length of the CDR3 is 15 residues. This CDR3 reads CATSARTSPTDTQYF. The CDR3 nucleotides read TGTGCCACCAGTGCTCGGACTAGCCCCACAGATACGCAGTATTTT.

The rearrangement joins TRBV2 to TRBJ1-6; TRBD1 is a possible D gene (5 bases). Germline lookup yields CDR1 SNHLY and CDR2 FYNNEI. V lost 2 bases and J lost 8, with 10 bases in between. The CDR3 runs 14 residues. The CDR3 DNA sequence: TGTGCCAGCAGTGAATTCACGGGGGATTCACCCCTCCACTTT. Translation: CASSEFTGDSPLHF. Variable domain in full (rest from reference TRBV2 and TRBJ1-6): EPEVTQTPSHQVTQMGQEVILRCVPISNHLYFYWYRQILGQKVEFLVSFYNNEISEKSEIFDDQFSVERPDGSNFTLKIRSTKLEDSAMYFCASSEFTGDSPLHFGNGTRLTVT.

This clonotype was seen a few times. The CDR3 here is CASSPDPGETQYF. Here the CDR3 DNA reads TGTGCCAGCAGCCCAGATCCGGGGGAGACCCAGTACTTC. The V call is TRBV7-3, the J call TRBJ2-5; D may be TRBD2 (5 bases). Germline CDR1 is SGHTA and CDR2 is FQGTGA. The CDR3 covers 13 residues. The V and J ends lost 5 bases and 5 bases respectively, with 12 bases between them.

This clonotype was counted between two and nine times. The chain couples TRBV7-8 to TRBJ2-7; 7 bases agree with TRBD1. The CDR3 contains 13 residues. The germline V gene has CDR1 SGHVS and CDR2 FQNEAQ. J was trimmed by 0 bases and V by 7 bases; bases with no gene match: 3. CDR3 sequence (DNA): TGTGCCAGCAAAGGGGGCACCTCCTACGAGCAGTACTTC. Residues: CASKGGTSYEQYF.